The following is a T cell receptor (beta chain) sequence with its context. The antigen is undetermined. The PCR had 60 Vbeta and 13 Jbeta primers. Libraries were prepared by immunoSEQ multiplex PCR; TCRdb keeps only in-frame clonotypes and omits some of them. The sample gives 150,000 to 200,000 clones, about 69% of which show up once; 2% to 2.5% is in the top ten. The sample comes from a study of cytomegalovirus exposure and HLA in healthy donors. The CDR3 is made up of 16 amino acids. The germline V gene has CDR1 MGHRA and CDR2 YSYEKL. Unmatched junction bases numbered 5, after V lost 0 bases and J lost 0 bases. Study observations and caveats: It emerged from a later analysis that several of the most significant clusters appeared to be linked to common viral pathogens. Reportedly, fewer N-insertions than the approximately 690-donor mean appeared in an Asian-associated ancestry cluster in a later analysis.

The TCR sequence derives from a human donor in good health. The chain employs TRBV4-1 and TRBJ2-7; TRBD2 matches at 7 bases. The sequencing input was PBMCs. The CDR3 reads CASSQEKAGTSYEQYF. The CDR3 DNA follows: TGCGCCAGCAGCCAAGAAAAAGCGGGGACCTCCTACGAGCAGTACTTC.